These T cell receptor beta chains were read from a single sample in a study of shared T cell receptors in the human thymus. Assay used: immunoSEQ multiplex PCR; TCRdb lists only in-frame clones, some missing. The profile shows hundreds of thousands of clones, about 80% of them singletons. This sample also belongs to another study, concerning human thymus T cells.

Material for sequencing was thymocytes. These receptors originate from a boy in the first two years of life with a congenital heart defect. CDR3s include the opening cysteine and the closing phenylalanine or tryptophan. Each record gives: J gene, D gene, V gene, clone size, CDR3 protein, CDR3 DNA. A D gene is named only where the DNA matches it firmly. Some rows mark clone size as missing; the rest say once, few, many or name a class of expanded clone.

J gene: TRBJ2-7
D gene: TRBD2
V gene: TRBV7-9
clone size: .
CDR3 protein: CASSLVSSGESYEQYF
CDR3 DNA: TGTGCCAGCAGCTTAGTGTCTAGCGGGGAGTCCTACGAGCAGTACTTC

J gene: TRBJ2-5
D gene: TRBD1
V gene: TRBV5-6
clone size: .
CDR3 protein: CASSTRTGQETQYF
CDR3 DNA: TGTGCCAGCAGCACTCGGACAGGGCAAGAGACCCAGTACTTC

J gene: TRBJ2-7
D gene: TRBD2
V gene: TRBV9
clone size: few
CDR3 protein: CANKSTGGPGEPYEQYF
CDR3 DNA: TGTGCCAACAAGTCAACGGGAGGGCCCGGGGAACCCTACGAGCAGTACTTC

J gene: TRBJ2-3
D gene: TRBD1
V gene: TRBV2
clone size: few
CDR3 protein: CASSRGTGLYVGTDTQYF
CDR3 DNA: TGTGCCAGCAGTCGCGGGACAGGGTTGTACGTGGGAACAGATACGCAGTATTTT

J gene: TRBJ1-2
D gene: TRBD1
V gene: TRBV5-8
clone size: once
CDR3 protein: CASSAPWGTGSRMDDGYTF
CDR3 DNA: TGTGCCAGCAGCGCCCCCTGGGGGACAGGTTCGCGGATGGACGATGGCTACACCTTC

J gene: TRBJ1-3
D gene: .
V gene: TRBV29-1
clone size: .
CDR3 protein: CSVAGGSGNTIYF
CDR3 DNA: TGCAGCGTCGCAGGAGGGTCTGGAAACACCATATATTTT

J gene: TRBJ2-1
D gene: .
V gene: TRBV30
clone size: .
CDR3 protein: CAWSPEASNGQFF
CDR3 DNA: TGTGCCTGGAGCCCTGAGGCTTCCAATGGGCAGTTCTTC

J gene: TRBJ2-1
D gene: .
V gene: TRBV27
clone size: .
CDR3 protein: CASGGSYNEQFF
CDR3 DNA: TGTGCCAGTGGGGGCAGTTACAATGAGCAGTTCTTC

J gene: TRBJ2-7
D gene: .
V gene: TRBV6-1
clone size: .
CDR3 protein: CASSRGGADIYEQYF
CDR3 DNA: TGTGCCAGCAGTCGAGGGGGGGCAGACATCTACGAGCAGTACTTC

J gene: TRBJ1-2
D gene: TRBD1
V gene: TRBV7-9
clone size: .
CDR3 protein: CASSLGQGSPLYGYTF
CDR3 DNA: TGTGCCAGCAGCCTGGGACAGGGGTCCCCCTTATATGGCTACACCTTC

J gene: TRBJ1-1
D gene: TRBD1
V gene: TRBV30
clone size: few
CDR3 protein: CAWSVDRGRNTEAFF
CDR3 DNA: TGTGCCTGGAGTGTAGATAGGGGGCGGAACACTGAAGCTTTCTTT

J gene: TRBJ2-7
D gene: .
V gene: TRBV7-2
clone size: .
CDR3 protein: CASRPDRLTYEQYF
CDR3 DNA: TGTGCCAGCAGACCCGACAGGTTAACCTACGAGCAGTACTTC

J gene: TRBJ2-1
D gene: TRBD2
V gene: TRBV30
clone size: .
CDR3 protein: CAWHVREGVTNEQFF
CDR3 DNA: TGTGCCTGGCATGTACGGGAGGGGGTAACAAATGAGCAGTTCTTC

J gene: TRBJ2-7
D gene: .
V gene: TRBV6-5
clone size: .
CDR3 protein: CASRHTGTPKLEQYF
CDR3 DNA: TGTGCCAGCAGACACACCGGGACTCCCAAGTTGGAGCAGTACTTC

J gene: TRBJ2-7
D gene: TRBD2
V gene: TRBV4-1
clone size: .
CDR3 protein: CASSQLRTSLDEQYF
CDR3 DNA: TGCGCCAGCAGCCAACTCAGGACTAGCTTGGACGAGCAGTACTTC

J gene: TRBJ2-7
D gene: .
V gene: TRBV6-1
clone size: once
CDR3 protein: CASSEALTSYEQYF
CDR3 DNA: TGTGCCAGCAGTGAAGCGCTTACATCCTACGAGCAGTACTTC

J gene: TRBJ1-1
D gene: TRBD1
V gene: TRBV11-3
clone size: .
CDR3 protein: CASSLRSPTTRQGRNTEAFF
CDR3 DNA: TGTGCCAGCAGCTTAAGATCACCCACTACACGACAGGGTAGGAACACTGAAGCTTTCTTT

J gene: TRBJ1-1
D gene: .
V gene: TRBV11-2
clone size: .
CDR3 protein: CASSFRVRGITNTEAFF
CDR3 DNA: TGTGCCAGCAGCTTCAGAGTTAGGGGGATCACTAACACTGAAGCTTTCTTT

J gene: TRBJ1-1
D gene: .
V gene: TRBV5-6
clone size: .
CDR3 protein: CASSFIRDSGPEAFF
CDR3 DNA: TGTGCCAGCAGCTTTATTCGTGACAGTGGACCTGAAGCTTTCTTT

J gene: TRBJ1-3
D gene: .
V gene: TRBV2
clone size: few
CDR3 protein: CASIGDRPFSGNTIYF
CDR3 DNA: TGTGCCAGCATCGGCGACAGGCCTTTCTCTGGAAACACCATATATTTT

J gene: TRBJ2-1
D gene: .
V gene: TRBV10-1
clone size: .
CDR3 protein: CASSERAGPIYNEQFF
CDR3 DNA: TGCGCCAGCAGTGAGCGGGCGGGACCCATCTACAATGAGCAGTTCTTC

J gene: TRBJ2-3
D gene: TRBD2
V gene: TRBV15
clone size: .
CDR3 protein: CATSRDDAAGDRGDTQYF
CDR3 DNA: TGTGCCACCAGCAGAGATGATGCAGCGGGGGACCGGGGAGATACGCAGTATTTT

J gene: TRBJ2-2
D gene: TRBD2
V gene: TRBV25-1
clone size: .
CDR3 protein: CASSETSGIHTGELFF
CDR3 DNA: TGTGCCAGCAGTGAAACTAGCGGGATACACACCGGGGAGCTGTTTTTT

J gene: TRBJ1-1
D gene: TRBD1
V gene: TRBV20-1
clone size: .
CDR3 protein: CSAGDSNAFF
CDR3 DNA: TGCAGTGCTGGGGACAGTAATGCTTTCTTT

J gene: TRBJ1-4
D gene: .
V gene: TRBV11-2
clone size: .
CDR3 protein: CASSQNPGGQGMKLFF
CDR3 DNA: TGTGCCAGCTCCCAAAACCCGGGAGGGCAGGGTATGAAACTGTTTTTT

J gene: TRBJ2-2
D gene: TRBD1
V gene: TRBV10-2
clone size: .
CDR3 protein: CASSADRGTNGELFF
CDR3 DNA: TGCGCCAGCAGTGCAGACAGGGGGACAAACGGGGAGCTGTTTTTT

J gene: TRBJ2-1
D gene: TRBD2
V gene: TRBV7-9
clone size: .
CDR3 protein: CASSCSGRGNNEQFF
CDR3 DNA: TGTGCCAGCAGCTGTAGCGGGAGGGGGAACAATGAGCAGTTCTTC

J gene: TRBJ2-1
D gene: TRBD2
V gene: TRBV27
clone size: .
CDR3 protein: CASSQSGRDYNEQFF
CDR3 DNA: TGTGCCAGCAGTCAAAGCGGGAGGGACTACAATGAGCAGTTCTTC

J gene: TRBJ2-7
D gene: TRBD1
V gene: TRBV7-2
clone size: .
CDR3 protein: CASSLVPGQGTYEQYF
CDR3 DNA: TGTGCCAGCAGCTTGGTACCGGGACAGGGTACCTACGAGCAGTACTTC

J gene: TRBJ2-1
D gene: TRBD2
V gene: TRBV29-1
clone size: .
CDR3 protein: CSTGGNEQFF
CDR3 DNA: TGCAGCACCGGGGGGAATGAGCAGTTCTTC

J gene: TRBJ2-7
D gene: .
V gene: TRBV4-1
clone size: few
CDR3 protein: CASSQEVSSDSPYEQYF
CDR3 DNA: TGCGCCAGCAGCCAAGAAGTGTCGTCGGACAGTCCCTACGAGCAGTACTTC

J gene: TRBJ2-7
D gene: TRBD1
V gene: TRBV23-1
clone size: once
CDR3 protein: CASSQIQNRGYKEQYF
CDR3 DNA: TGCGCCAGCAGTCAAATCCAAAACAGGGGTTACAAGGAGCAGTACTTC

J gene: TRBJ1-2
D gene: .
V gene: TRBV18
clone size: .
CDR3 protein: CASSSTGRGYTF
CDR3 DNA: TGTGCCAGCTCATCGACAGGAAGAGGCTACACCTTC

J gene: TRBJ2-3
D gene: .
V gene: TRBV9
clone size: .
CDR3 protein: CASSVAARGNADTQYF
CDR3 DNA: TGTGCCAGCAGCGTAGCAGCCAGGGGCAATGCAGATACGCAGTATTTT

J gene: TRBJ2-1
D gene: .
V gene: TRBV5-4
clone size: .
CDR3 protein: CASSLAGGIRYNEQFF
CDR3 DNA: TGTGCCAGCAGCTTGGCCGGCGGGATTAGGTACAATGAGCAGTTCTTC

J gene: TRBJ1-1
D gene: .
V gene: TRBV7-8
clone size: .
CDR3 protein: CASSLDGWGHPNTEAFF
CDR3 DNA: TGTGCCAGCAGCTTAGACGGGTGGGGACATCCGAACACTGAAGCTTTCTTT

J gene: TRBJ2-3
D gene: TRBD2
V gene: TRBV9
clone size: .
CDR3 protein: CASSVRTSGATDTQYF
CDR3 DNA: TGTGCCAGCAGCGTAAGGACTAGCGGGGCCACAGATACGCAGTATTTT

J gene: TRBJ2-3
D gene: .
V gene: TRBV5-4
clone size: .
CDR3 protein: CASSWSGGDTQYF
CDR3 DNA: TGTGCCAGCAGCTGGTCCGGCGGAGATACGCAGTATTTT

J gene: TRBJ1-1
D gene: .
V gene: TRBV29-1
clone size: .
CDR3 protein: CSVEEGTGPKAFF
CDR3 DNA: TGCAGCGTTGAAGAAGGCACAGGGCCCAAAGCTTTCTTT

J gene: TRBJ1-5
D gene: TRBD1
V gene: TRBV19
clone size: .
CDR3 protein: CASSLKNRGPRNQPQHF
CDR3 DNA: TGTGCCAGTAGCCTGAAGAACAGGGGTCCGCGCAATCAGCCCCAGCATTTT

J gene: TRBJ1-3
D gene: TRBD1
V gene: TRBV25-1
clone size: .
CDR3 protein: CASSEGTDGNTIYF
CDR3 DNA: TGTGCCAGCAGTGAGGGGACAGACGGAAACACCATATATTTT

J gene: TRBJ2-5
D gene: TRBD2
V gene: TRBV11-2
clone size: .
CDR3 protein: CASSLAGGPKTQYF
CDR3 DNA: TGTGCCAGCAGCTTAGCGGGAGGGCCAAAGACCCAGTACTTC

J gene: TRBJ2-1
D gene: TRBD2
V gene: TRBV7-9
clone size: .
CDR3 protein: CASSSGLAVSEQFF
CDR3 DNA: TGTGCCAGCAGCTCCGGACTAGCCGTTAGTGAGCAGTTCTTC

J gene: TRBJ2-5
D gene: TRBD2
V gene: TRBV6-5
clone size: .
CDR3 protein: CASSYSAGEGETQYF
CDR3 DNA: TGTGCCAGCAGTTACAGTGCGGGAGAGGGGGAGACCCAGTACTTC

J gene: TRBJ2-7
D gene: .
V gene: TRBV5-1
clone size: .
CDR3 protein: CASSLGGAIHPVDSYEQYF
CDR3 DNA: TGCGCCAGCAGCTTGGGGGGAGCCATCCACCCGGTGGACTCCTACGAGCAGTACTTC

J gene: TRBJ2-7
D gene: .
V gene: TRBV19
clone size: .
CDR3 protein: CASARGRTSYEQYF
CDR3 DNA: TGTGCCAGTGCCAGGGGGCGGACTAGCTACGAGCAGTACTTC

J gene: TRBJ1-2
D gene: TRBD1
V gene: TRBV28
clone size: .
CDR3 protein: CASSPGGAGNYGYTF
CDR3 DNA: TGTGCCAGCAGTCCAGGGGGCGCGGGTAACTATGGCTACACCTTC

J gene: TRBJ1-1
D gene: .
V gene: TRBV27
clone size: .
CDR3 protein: CASSHDRSPRHVNTEAFF
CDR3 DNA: TGTGCCAGCAGCCATGACAGATCCCCCCGACACGTGAACACTGAAGCTTTCTTT

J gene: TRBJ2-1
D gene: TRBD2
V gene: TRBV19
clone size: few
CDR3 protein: CASKSGTVQGLRETTYNEQFF
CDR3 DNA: TGTGCCAGTAAATCCGGGACCGTACAAGGACTGCGGGAGACAACCTACAATGAGCAGTTCTTC

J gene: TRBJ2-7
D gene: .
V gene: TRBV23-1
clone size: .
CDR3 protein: CASTQTGHYEQYF
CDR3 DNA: TGCGCCAGCACGCAAACTGGGCACTACGAGCAGTACTTC

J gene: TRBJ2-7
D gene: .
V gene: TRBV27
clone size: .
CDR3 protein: CASSLSRLHSYEQYF
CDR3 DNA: TGTGCCAGCAGTTTATCCAGGCTCCACTCCTACGAGCAGTACTTC

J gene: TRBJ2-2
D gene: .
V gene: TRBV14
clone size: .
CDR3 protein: CASSHLTGELFF
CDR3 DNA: TGTGCCAGCAGCCATCTCACCGGGGAGCTGTTTTTT

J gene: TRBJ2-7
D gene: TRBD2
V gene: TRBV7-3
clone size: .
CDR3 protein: CASSLTSGRAYEQYF
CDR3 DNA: TGTGCCAGCAGCTTAACTAGCGGGAGGGCCTACGAGCAGTACTTC

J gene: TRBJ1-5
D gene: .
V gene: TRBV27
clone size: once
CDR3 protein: CASSSVSRDSNQPQHF
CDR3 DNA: TGTGCCAGCAGTTCAGTCTCCAGGGATAGCAATCAGCCCCAGCATTTT